The 4 T cell receptor beta chains below all came from one sample that was sequenced in a study of molecular identifiers for immune sequencing clone quantification (dated by TCRdb to 2016 to 2018). Libraries were prepared through PCR. The reads were generated on a NextSeq 500. In-frame beta chains were kept once TCRdb had trimmed the public reads at Q25 with fastp and called clones with MiXCR. Merged by CDR3 protein, the rows form single entries marked with the most common genes and DNA. This sample is represented by under 600,000 distinct CDR3 sequences; about 26% of them were singletons. The ten top clones hold 0.7% to 0.9% of the sample. Sequencing input: naive CD8+ T cells from blood, with Jurkat cell RNA spiked in. Per the publication, the cell subset or site label means: FACS-sorted CD8+CD4-CCR7+CD45RA+ naive T cells. Receptors were obtained from a human donor in good health. Some libraries in this study had Jurkat cell RNA spiked in.

This clonotype was counted many times. This chain joins TRBV6-5 and TRBJ2-3; D gene uncertain. Looked up from germline, CDR1 is MNHEY and CDR2 is SVGAGI. The CDR3 extends over 12 amino acids. V was shortened by 2 bases and J by 1 base, with 1 base between the two germline ends. CDR3 in amino acids: CASSYGTDTQYF. The CDR3 DNA sequence: TGTGCCAGCAGTTACGGCACAGATACGCAGTATTTT.

About this clonotype itself: With a much larger clone just one base away, this may be a read error. No conserved phenylalanine or tryptophan is present at the end of the CDR3, so a read error is the likely explanation. The gene calls are TRBV9 and TRBJ1-1; 8 nucleotides agree with TRBD1. The CDR3 is 17 residues long. Germline values: CDR1 SGDLS, CDR2 YYNGEE. The trim removed 0 bases at V and 2 bases at J, leaving 9 bases unmatched. The CDR3 protein is CASSVDGRGRGNTEAFS. DNA for the CDR3: TGTGCCAGCAGCGTAGATGGCAGGGGGCGCGGAAACACTGAAGCTTTCTCT.

This clonotype has ten or more counts. The chain recombines TRBV29-1 with TRBJ2-1; 9 bases map to TRBD1. Germline CDR1 reads SQVTM; CDR2 reads ANQGSEA. CDR3 length: 12 residues. The V gene end was trimmed by 6 bases and the J gene end by 8 bases; junction bases not matched to a gene: 5. CDR3 bases: TGCAGCGTCGGGACAGGGAGTTATGAGCAGTTCTTC. The encoded protein is CSVGTGSYEQFF.

This clonotype was seen just once. The CDR3 nucleotides read TGTGCCAGCAGCCACGAGTTGGAAGAAAAACTGTTTTTT. This translates into CASSHELEEKLFF. The rearrangement links TRBV7-9 to TRBJ1-4, with D unclear. CDR3 length: 13 residues. The germline V gene has CDR1 SEHNR and CDR2 FQNEAQ (reference sequence). Trimming took off 5 bases at V and 8 bases at J, with 12 bases between the two ends.